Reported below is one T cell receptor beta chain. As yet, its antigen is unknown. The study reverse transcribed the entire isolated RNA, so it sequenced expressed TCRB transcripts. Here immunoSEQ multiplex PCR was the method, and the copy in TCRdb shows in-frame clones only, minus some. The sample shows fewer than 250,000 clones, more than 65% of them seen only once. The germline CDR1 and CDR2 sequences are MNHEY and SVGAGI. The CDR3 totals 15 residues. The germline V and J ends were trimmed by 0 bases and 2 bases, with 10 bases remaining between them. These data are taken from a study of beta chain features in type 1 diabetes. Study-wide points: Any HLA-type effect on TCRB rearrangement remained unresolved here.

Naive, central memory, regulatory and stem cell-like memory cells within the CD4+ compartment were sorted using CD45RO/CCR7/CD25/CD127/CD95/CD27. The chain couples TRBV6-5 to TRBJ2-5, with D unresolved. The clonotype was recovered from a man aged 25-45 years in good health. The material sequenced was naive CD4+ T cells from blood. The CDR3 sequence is CASSYSQTRQETQYF. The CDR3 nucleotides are TGTGCCAGCAGTTACTCGCAGACACGACAAGAGACCCAGTACTTC.